This T cell receptor beta chain was profiled in a study of response to subunit inactivated influenza vaccine. Study-wide results and caveats: Only a handful of new T cells, the authors suggested, are recruited with each seasonal influenza vaccination.

Many counts were recorded for this clonotype. The antigen is undetermined. TCRdb re-derived calls from the RT-PCR reads in MiXCR, one entry per CDR3 protein. The sample has approximately 530,000 distinct CDR3 sequences, roughly 7.9% seen once; the top ten hold over 10%. Per the germline V gene, CDR1 is MNHEY and CDR2 is SVGEGT. This CDR3 contains 14 residues. V trimming: 7 bases; J trimming: 5 bases; junction bases outside the gene matches: 9. The origin of this receptor is a man aged 50 to 75 who received an inactivated influenza vaccine. The material sequenced was PBMCs from blood, taken less than 30 months after vaccination. The V and J genes are TRBV6-2 or TRBV6-3 and TRBJ2-5; 8 nucleotides line up with TRBD1. In DNA, the CDR3 is TGTGCCAGCACCCTGACAGGGGCTGGGGAGACCCAGTACTTC. Protein: CASTLTGAGETQYF.